These T cell receptor beta chains were read from a single sample in a study of blood T cell repertoires in COVID-19. Measured with immunoSEQ multiplex PCR; TCRdb has only the in-frame clones, and not every one. The sample comprises about 99,000 clones, about 86% of which are singletons, and about 3.5% rests with the top ten. The sequencing input was peripheral blood. These receptors were obtained from a human donor in a cohort sampled during active COVID-19. Both conserved end residues are part of each CDR3. D genes are given only for firm matches. Clone size is given for some rows only: seen once, a few or many times, or a class if the clone is expanded.

V gene	J gene	D gene	clone size	CDR3 protein	CDR3 DNA
TRBV15	TRBJ2-5	.	.	CATSSPGHTIGETQYF	TGTGCCACCAGCAGCCCGGGACACACCATCGGAGAGACCCAGTACTTC
TRBV13	TRBJ2-7	TRBD1	.	CASSPPNRGAYEQYF	TGTGCCAGCAGCCCACCAAACAGGGGCGCCTACGAGCAGTACTTC
TRBV6-2/TRBV6-3	TRBJ2-2	TRBD1	.	CASSTGTGLTGELFF	TGTGCCAGCAGTACCGGGACAGGACTGACCGGGGAGCTGTTTTTT
TRBV19	TRBJ1-1	.	few	CASSLYRAYTEAFF	TGTGCCAGTAGTCTTTACAGGGCGTACACTGAAGCTTTCTTT
TRBV19	TRBJ1-5	.	.	CASSIEDRYSNQPQHF	TGTGCCAGTAGTATAGAGGACAGATATAGCAATCAGCCCCAGCATTTT
TRBV25-1	TRBJ1-2	.	.	CASSGGGLNGYTF	TGTGCCAGCAGCGGGGGGGGCCTAAATGGCTACACCTTC
TRBV27	TRBJ2-3	.	few	CASSPLARADTQYF	TGTGCCAGCAGTCCCCTAGCGAGGGCAGATACGCAGTATTTT
TRBV7-2	TRBJ2-7	.	.	CASNRRVRTKDSYEQYF	TGTGCCAGCAACCGAAGGGTCCGGACAAAGGACTCCTACGAGCAGTACTTC
TRBV7-8	TRBJ2-3	TRBD1	.	CASSPPRGDTQYF	TGTGCCAGCAGCCCGCCCAGGGGGGATACGCAGTATTTT
TRBV5-8	TRBJ1-1	.	.	CASSLIVSGAGEGTEAFF	TGTGCCAGCAGCTTGATTGTCTCGGGGGCTGGGGAGGGCACTGAAGCTTTCTTT
TRBV20-1	TRBJ2-1	.	.	CVAGERDEQFF	TGCGTCGCAGGGGAACGGGATGAGCAGTTCTTC
TRBV6-5	TRBJ1-5	.	.	CASSDSALLDQPQHF	TGTGCCAGCAGTGACTCGGCTTTGCTCGATCAGCCCCAGCATTTT
TRBV18	TRBJ2-1	.	.	CASSPERKEQFF	TGTGCCAGCTCACCAGAGAGGAAGGAGCAGTTCTTC
TRBV29-1	TRBJ1-1	.	.	CSVDEVGGENTEAFF	TGCAGCGTTGATGAGGTAGGGGGGGAGAACACTGAAGCTTTCTTT